Below, 10 T cell receptor beta chains from the same sample are listed, as sequenced in a study of blood T cell repertoires in COVID-19. Only in-frame clones appear in the TCRdb table, and some are missing; sequencing was by immunoSEQ multiplex PCR. In the table there are about 170,000 clones, 70% to 85% of which are singletons. Sample: PBMCs or T cells enriched from blood (not recorded which). The receptors shown here come from a woman in her seventies in a cohort exposed to, infected with or recovered from COVID-19 (not recorded which).

The chain employs TRBV19 and TRBJ1-2; possibly TRBD1 for D (5 bases). The CDR3 sequence is 16 residues long. Looked up from germline, CDR1 is LNHDA and CDR2 is SQIVND (reference sequence). Trimming stripped 3 bases from V and 4 bases from J, with 18 bases between. The DNA of the CDR3 is TGTGCCAGTAGTATTGCCAGGGCAGTCATATCCTATGGCTACACCTTC. Encoded protein: CASSIARAVISYGYTF.

As for this clone: This may be a read error: a much more frequent sequence differs by one nucleotide. The V and J genes are TRBV7-8 and TRBJ1-1, with 9 bases identical to TRBD1. The CDR3 has 13 residues. Germline CDR1 SGHVS, CDR2 FQNEAQ. V shed 5 bases, J shed 3 bases, and the junction held 1 base outside the gene matches. CDR3 sequence (DNA): TGTGCCAGCAGCCGGGACAGGGACACTGAAGCTTTCTTT. Translation gives CASSRDRDTEAFF.

V usage is TRBV9 and J usage is TRBJ1-4, with D possibly TRBD1 on 6 matching bases. The V gene's germline CDR1 is SGDLS and CDR2 YYNGEE. V was shortened by 0 bases and J by 8 bases, with 14 bases between the two germline ends. The CDR3 is 15 residues long. CDR3 DNA sequence: TGTGCCAGCAGCGTAGCTACAGGGTTCGAGGAAAAACTGTTTTTT. It specifies CASSVATGFEEKLFF.

A few counts support this clone. The gene calls are TRBV9 and TRBJ2-5, with TRBD1 matching over 7 bases. This CDR3 is 13 amino acids long. The V and J ends lost 4 bases and 5 bases, in that order; junction bases with no gene match: 5. The germline V gene encodes CDR1 SGDLS and CDR2 YYNGEE. CDR3 coding DNA: TGTGCCAGCAGCCATGACAGGGTGGAGACCCAGTACTTC. Residues: CASSHDRVETQYF.

The chain links TRBV3-1 (or the pseudogene TRBV3-2) to TRBJ2-5; 11 bases fit TRBD2. Germline lookup yields CDR1 LGHDT and CDR2 YNNKEL (reference sequence). After removal of 5 bases from V and 4 bases from J, the junction contained 12 bases not matched to a gene. This CDR3 spans 17 amino acids. The CDR3 DNA reads TGTGCCAGCAGCTCACACGGGACTAGCGGCCTTCGAGAGACCCAGTACTTC. It codes for CASSSHGTSGLRETQYF.

V gene TRBV4-2 combines with J gene TRBJ1-1; TRBD1 matches at 8 bases. Germline values: CDR1 LGHNA, CDR2 YNFKEQ. The CDR3 covers 15 residues. The ends lost 4 bases at V and 4 bases at J; junction bases unmatched: 8. CDR3 region: CASSLGQGSPTEAFF. The DNA of the CDR3 is TGTGCCAGCAGCCTCGGACAGGGTTCCCCCACTGAAGCTTTCTTT.

The V gene is TRBV10-3, the J gene TRBJ1-2; 7 nucleotides line up with TRBD1. After removal of 4 bases from V and 4 bases from J, the junction contained 12 bases not matched to a gene. Germline CDR1 reads ENHRY; CDR2 reads SYGVKD. There are 16 residues in the CDR3. The CDR3, as DNA: TGTGCCATCAGTGGACCGACAGGGTCCCTCTTCTATGGCTACACCTTC. It encodes CAISGPTGSLFYGYTF.

V usage is TRBV19 and J usage is TRBJ1-1, with D perhaps TRBD1 (5 bases). CDR3 length equals 14 residues. Germline V lookup: CDR1 LNHDA, CDR2 SQIVND (reference sequence). V was clipped by 5 bases and J by 4 bases, with 14 bases between them. The CDR3 DNA reads TGTGCCAGTAGTCTTCGGGGGGGTGGCACTGAAGCTTTCTTT. Protein sequence: CASSLRGGGTEAFF. Supplemented by reference TRBV19 and TRBJ1-1, the full variable domain reads DGGITQSPKYLFRKEGQNVTLSCEQNLNHDAMYWYRQDPGQGLRLIYYSQIVNDFQKGDIAEGYSVSREKKESFPLTVTSAQKNPTAFYLCASSLRGGGTEAFFGQGTRLTVV.

The chain uses TRBV18 and TRBJ2-2; 10 nucleotides align to TRBD1. The V gene's germline CDR1 is KGHSH and CDR2 LQKENI. J was trimmed by 4 bases and V by 6 bases; bases with no gene match: 5. CDR3 size: 15 residues. In DNA, the CDR3 is TGTGCCAGCTCGTCGGGACAGGGGTCCACCGGGGAGCTGTTTTTT. This sequence encodes CASSSGQGSTGELFF. The full variable domain, rest sourced from reference TRBV18 and TRBJ2-2, is NAGVMQNPRHLVRRRGQEARLRCSPMKGHSHVYWYRQLPEEGLKFMVYLQKENIIDESGMPKERFSAEFPKEGPSILRIQQVVRGDSAAYFCASSSGQGSTGELFFGEGSRLTVL.

V and J are TRBV2 and TRBJ2-1; perhaps TRBD1 as D (5 bases). Trimming removed 3 bases at V and 13 bases at J, with 10 bases between. Germline loops: CDR1 SNHLY, CDR2 FYNNEI. This CDR3 comprises 11 residues. The CDR3 DNA follows: TGTGCCAGCAGTGATTCAGGGTTTCAGTTCTTC. Amino acids: CASSDSGFQFF.